The 28 T cell receptor beta chains listed next were all sequenced from one sample in a study of cytomegalovirus exposure and HLA in healthy donors (dated by TCRdb to between 2016 and 2019). Library preparation employed the immunoSEQ multiplex PCR assay. A mixture of 60 forward primers for TCR Vbeta segments and 13 reverse primers for TCR Jbeta segments was used in the multiplex PCR. TCRdb's version of the immuneACCESS table is confined to in-frame rearrangements and falls short of the full clone set. An unresolved V gene accounts for under half of the shortfall where checked; the remainder is of unknown origin. The sample has 190,000 or so clones on record, around 83% of them singletons. The ten most abundant clones make up over 1.5% of the sample. The sequencing input was PBMCs. The receptor set was obtained from a man aged 45-60 years in good health and CMV-seronegative.

The DNA of the CDR3 is TGTGCCAGCAGCTTCAGCGGTACAGATACGCAGTATTTT. Amino acid sequence: CASSFSGTDTQYF. The chain employs TRBV11-3 and TRBJ2-3, with D perhaps TRBD2 (5 bases). CDR1 SGHNT and CDR2 YENEEA come from the germline V gene. Trimming removed 3 bases from V and 3 bases from J, with 7 bases in between. The CDR3 contains 13 residues.

The CDR3 bases are TGTGCCAGCAGCCAAAGGGGAGGGGCCACCGGGGAGCTGTTTTTT. This sequence encodes CASSQRGGATGELFF. The rearrangement uses TRBV7-3 and TRBJ2-2; 7 bases are shared with TRBD2. With V trimmed by 5 bases and J by 4 bases, 7 bases remained unmatched. CDR1 and CDR2 (germline): SGHTA, FQGTGA. The CDR3 sequence is 15 residues long.

This clone turned up a few times. V is TRBV7-8 and J is TRBJ2-6, with 8 bases matching TRBD2. There are 16 residues in the CDR3. The germline gives CDR1 SGHVS, CDR2 FQNEAQ. The J segment lost 2 bases and the V segment lost 3 bases, leaving 3 bases of the junction unmatched. The CDR3 DNA reads TGTGCCAGCAGCTTCTCGCGGGGGGCTGGGGCCAACGTCCTGACTTTC. It encodes CASSFSRGAGANVLTF. Supplemented by reference TRBV7-8 and TRBJ2-6, the full variable domain reads GAGVSQSPRYKVAKRGQDVALRCDPISGHVSLFWYQQALGQGPEFLTYFQNEAQLDKSGLPSDRFFAERPEGSVSTLKIQRTQQEDSAVYLCASSFSRGAGANVLTFGAGSRLTVL.

The J gene is TRBJ2-2, the V gene TRBV14; D not resolved. V gave up 3 bases and J gave up 1 base, with 6 bases separating them. The V gene's germline CDR1 is SGHDN and CDR2 FVKESK. The CDR3 covers 14 residues. The CDR3 loop is CASSQGKNTGELFF. In DNA, the CDR3 is TGTGCCAGCAGCCAGGGCAAGAACACCGGGGAGCTGTTTTTT.

The chain is built from TRBV7-2 and TRBJ1-2; no definite D call. The V and J ends lost 1 base and 8 bases respectively, with 11 bases between them. The CDR3 is 13 residues long. In germline, CDR1 is SGHTA, CDR2 FQGNSA. The CDR3 coding sequence is TGTGCCAGCAGCTTAGACGGTGTGTGGGGCTACACCTTC. It encodes CASSLDGVWGYTF.

The rearrangement joins TRBV5-1 to TRBJ1-1, with TRBD1 matching 7 bases. This CDR3 is 14 amino acids long. The V segment lost 4 bases and the J segment 4 bases; nucleotides outside the gene matches: 7. Germline V gives CDR1 SGHRS, CDR2 YFSETQ. The CDR3 loop reads CASSLQGSSTEAFF. Written as DNA, the CDR3 is TGCGCCAGCAGCCTACAGGGGTCGAGCACTGAAGCTTTCTTT.

The chain has TRBV5-1 and TRBJ2-4; tentatively, D is TRBD2 (5 bases). The CDR3 covers 15 residues. CDR1 is SGHRS, CDR2 YFSETQ, per germline. Trimming stripped 0 bases from V and 2 bases from J, with 9 bases between. In DNA form, the CDR3 reads TGCGCCAGCAGCTTGGCCCCGGGGACCAAAAACATTCAGTACTTC. This gives the protein CASSLAPGTKNIQYF.

This clone was counted only a few times. The V and J genes are TRBV5-1 and TRBJ2-3; TRBD1 is a possible D gene (6 bases). The V end lost 3 bases, the J end lost 6 bases, and 11 bases lay between the germline ends. The CDR3 consists of 13 residues. Germline V gives CDR1 SGHRS, CDR2 YFSETQ. The CDR3 is CASSSGDTDTQYF. In DNA form, the CDR3 reads TGCGCCAGCAGCTCCGGGGACACGGATACGCAGTATTTT.

This clone was recorded once. In DNA form, the CDR3 reads TGTGCCTGTAGACTGCACTACGAGCAGTACTTC. It is translated as CACRLHYEQYF. V and J are TRBV30 and TRBJ2-7; D gene uncertain. The CDR3 loop spans 11 amino acids. Trimming pared 6 bases from V and 3 bases from J, leaving 9 bases between. From germline, CDR1 is GTSNPN and CDR2 SVGIG (reference sequence).

This rearrangement joins TRBV27 to TRBJ2-1, with TRBD1 identical over 7 bases. The CDR3 is 14 amino acids. Germline CDR1 reads MNHEY; CDR2 reads SMNVEV (reference sequence). V trimming: 5 bases; J trimming: 4 bases; junction bases outside the gene matches: 5. CDR3 DNA sequence: TGTGCCAGCAGTATTCCGGGACAGTACAATGAGCAGTTCTTC. It translates to CASSIPGQYNEQFF.

The chain joins TRBV6-5 to TRBJ1-3; D is perhaps TRBD1 (6 bases). The germline gives CDR1 MNHEY, CDR2 SVGAGI. V lost 2 bases to trimming and J lost 2 bases, with 10 bases between them. The CDR3 contains 15 residues. The CDR3 protein is CASSYGTHPGNTIYF. The CDR3 bases are TGTGCCAGCAGTTACGGGACACATCCTGGAAACACCATATATTTT.

J is TRBJ2-3 and V is TRBV5-4, with 11 bases identical to TRBD2. Germline CDR1 is SGHNT and CDR2 is YYREEE (reference sequence). With 0 bases clipped from V and 6 bases from J, the junction kept 9 bases outside the gene matches. This CDR3 has 17 amino acids. The CDR3 here is CASSLARASGGPDTQYF. CDR3 bases: TGTGCCAGCAGCTTGGCCAGGGCTAGCGGGGGGCCGGATACGCAGTATTTT.

The chain is built from TRBV11-2 and TRBJ2-2; possible D gene TRBD2, 6 bases. V dropped 1 base and J dropped 7 bases, with 10 bases sitting between them. Germline V CDR1 and CDR2: SGHAT, FQNNGV. CDR3 length: 14 amino acids. CDR3 protein: CASSLATSVGELFF. The CDR3 DNA reads as TGTGCCAGCAGCTTAGCGACTAGTGTCGGGGAGCTGTTTTTT.

DNA of the CDR3: TGTGCCAGCATGACAGGGACCACAGATACGCAGTATTTT. The encoded protein is CASMTGTTDTQYF. The chain recombines TRBV28 with TRBJ2-3; 7 bases align to TRBD1. CDR3 length: 13 amino acids. Germline trimming cut 7 bases from V and 2 bases from J; bases unmatched to any gene: 3. Germline V gene data show CDR1 as MDHEN and CDR2 as SYDVKM. Drawing the rest from reference TRBV28 and TRBJ2-3, the complete variable domain is DVKVTQSSRYLVKRTGEKVFLECVQDMDHENMFWYRQDPGLGLRLIYFSYDVKMKEKGDIPEGYSVSREKKERFSLILESASTNQTSMYLCASMTGTTDTQYFGPGTRLTVL.

This chain joins TRBV5-1 and TRBJ2-5, with 14 nucleotides matching TRBD2. The V gene end was trimmed by 4 bases and the J gene end by 10 bases; junction bases not matched to a gene: 12. The CDR3 contains 16 residues. Per the germline V gene, CDR1 is SGHRS and CDR2 is YFSETQ. CDR3 sequence: CASSMTSGGAVMDQYF. CDR3 DNA: TGCGCCAGCAGCATGACTAGCGGGGGGGCGGTGATGGACCAGTACTTC.

V is TRBV4-2 and J is TRBJ2-2, with D possibly being TRBD1 (6 bases). The germline V gene has CDR1 LGHNA and CDR2 YNFKEQ. With 6 bases removed from V and 4 bases from J, the gap between germline ends came to 12 bases. This CDR3 spans 14 amino acids. CDR3 in DNA: TGTGCCAGCAGTCCCGCCAGGGGCACCGGGGAGCTGTTTTTT. It encodes CASSPARGTGELFF.

This sequence joins TRBV2 and TRBJ1-1, with D perhaps TRBD1 (6 bases). This CDR3 comprises 24 residues. Trimming shortened V by 7 bases and J by 5 bases, and 47 bases separated the two germline ends. CDR1 is SNHLY, CDR2 FYNNEI, per germline. Here the CDR3 DNA reads TGTGCCAGCAAGCGGGGGGCCTTCCTGGTTCCCGGAGCAACATCGGATGAGGGAGAAACTGAAGCTTTCTTT. Protein: CASKRGAFLVPGATSDEGETEAFF.

V is TRBV13 and J is TRBJ2-3, with D perhaps matching TRBD1 (5 bases). This CDR3 is built from 12 residues. V was shortened by 5 bases and J by 7 bases, with 10 bases between the two germline ends. Germline CDR1 is PRHDT and CDR2 is FYEKMQ (reference sequence). CDR3 coding DNA: TGTGCCAGCAGCGGACGGACACATACGCAGTATTTT. This encodes CASSGRTHTQYF.

V gene TRBV7-2 combines with J gene TRBJ1-1; D is ambiguous. In germline, CDR1 is SGHTA, CDR2 FQGNSA. Trimming left V 0 bases short and J 1 base short, with 6 bases between. The CDR3 totals 14 residues. In DNA form, the CDR3 reads TGTGCCAGCAGCTTAGCCCGACAGAACACTGAAGCTTTCTTT. Its translation is CASSLARQNTEAFF. Filled out from reference TRBV7-2 and TRBJ1-1, the complete variable domain reads GAGVSQSPSNKVTEKGKDVELRCDPISGHTALYWYRQSLGQGLEFLIYFQGNSAPDKSGLPSDRFSAERTGGSVSTLTIQRTQQEDSAVYLCASSLARQNTEAFFGQGTRLTVV.

The V gene is TRBV29-1, the J gene TRBJ2-3; 8 bases align to TRBD1. The germline CDR1 and CDR2 sequences are SQVTM and ANQGSEA. This CDR3 has 10 residues. After removal of 4 bases from V and 9 bases from J, the junction contained 0 bases not matched to a gene. The CDR3 reads CSVGQGTQYF. The CDR3 bases are TGCAGCGTTGGACAGGGGACGCAGTATTTT.

The chain carries TRBV18 and TRBJ2-6; D is unclear. V was clipped by 2 bases and J by 4 bases, with 6 bases between them. Germline V gives CDR1 KGHSH, CDR2 LQKENI. This CDR3 spans 14 amino acids. CDR3 region: CASSPGPGANVLTF. DNA of the CDR3: TGTGCCAGCTCACCAGGCCCCGGGGCCAACGTCCTGACTTTC.

The V and J genes are TRBV11-2 and TRBJ2-2; 9 bases are shared with TRBD1. Unmatched junction bases numbered 5, after V lost 5 bases and J lost 7 bases. This CDR3 contains 14 residues. Germline V gene sequence: CDR1 SGHAT, CDR2 FQNNGV. The CDR3 here is CASSPRQGDGELFF. The CDR3 nucleotides read TGTGCCAGCAGCCCCCGACAGGGGGACGGGGAGCTGTTTTTT.

This chain connects TRBV10-3 to TRBJ1-4, with 10 bases aligning to TRBD1. V shed 9 bases, J shed 5 bases, and the junction held 9 bases outside the gene matches. Germline V lookup: CDR1 ENHRY, CDR2 SYGVKD. The CDR3 extends over 15 amino acids. Here the CDR3 DNA reads TGTGCCATTTCTGACAGGGGGCTATCAAATGAAAAACTGTTTTTT. Amino acids: CAISDRGLSNEKLFF.

The chain links TRBV5-4 to TRBJ1-1; D remains ambiguous. The CDR3 consists of 14 residues. The V gene's germline CDR1 is SGHNT and CDR2 YYREEE (reference sequence). The V end was cut by 0 bases, the J end by 5 bases, with 11 bases between. The chain's CDR3 is CASSLARGRTEAFF. The DNA for the CDR3 is TGTGCCAGCAGCTTGGCCCGGGGAAGGACTGAAGCTTTCTTT.

The V call is TRBV4-2, the J call TRBJ1-6; 8 bases line up with TRBD1. CDR1 is LGHNA and CDR2 is YNFKEQ in the germline V gene. This CDR3 has 15 residues. The V gene end was trimmed by 0 bases and the J gene end by 12 bases; junction bases not matched to a gene: 7. The chain's CDR3 is CASSQEGQGARPLHF. DNA for the CDR3: TGTGCCAGCAGCCAAGAAGGGCAGGGGGCAAGACCCCTCCACTTT.

V gene TRBV2 combines with J gene TRBJ1-2, with 7 bases lining up with TRBD1. Germline CDR1 reads SNHLY; CDR2 reads FYNNEI. This CDR3 has 14 amino acids. The ends lost 6 bases at V and 0 bases at J; junction bases unmatched: 4. CDR3 in DNA: TGTGCCAGCAGGAGACAGGGAACTAACTATGGCTACACCTTC. It codes for CASRRQGTNYGYTF.

The rearrangement joins TRBV5-6 to TRBJ2-7, with 9 bases matching TRBD1. Trimming took 5 bases from V and 0 from J; bases not matched to a gene: 6. This CDR3 spans 15 amino acids. The germline gives CDR1 SGHDT, CDR2 YYEEEE. Here the CDR3 reads CASRLTGGASYEQYF. The DNA for the CDR3 is TGTGCCAGCAGGTTGACAGGGGGAGCCTCCTACGAGCAGTACTTC.

The J gene is TRBJ1-3, the V gene TRBV25-1, with 9 bases aligning to TRBD1. Germline V CDR1 and CDR2: MGHDK, SYGVNS. This CDR3 has 17 amino acids. Losses at the gene ends were 3 bases for V and 0 bases for J; bases not matched to a gene: 6. CDR3 DNA sequence: TGTGCCAGCAGTGATGGGACAGGGAGTATCTCTGGAAACACCATATATTTT. Protein sequence: CASSDGTGSISGNTIYF.